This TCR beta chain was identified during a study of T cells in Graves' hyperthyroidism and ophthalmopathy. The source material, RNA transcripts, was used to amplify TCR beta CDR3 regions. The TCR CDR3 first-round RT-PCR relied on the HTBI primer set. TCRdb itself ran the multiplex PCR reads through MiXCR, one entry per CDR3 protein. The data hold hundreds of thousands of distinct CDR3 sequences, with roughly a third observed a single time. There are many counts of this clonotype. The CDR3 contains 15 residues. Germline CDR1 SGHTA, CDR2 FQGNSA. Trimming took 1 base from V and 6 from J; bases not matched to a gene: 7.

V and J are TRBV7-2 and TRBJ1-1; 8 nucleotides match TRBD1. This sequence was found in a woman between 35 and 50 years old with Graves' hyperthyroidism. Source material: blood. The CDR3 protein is CASSLGDRPMAEAFF. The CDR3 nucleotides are TGTGCCAGCAGCTTAGGGGACAGGCCCATGGCTGAAGCTTTCTTT.